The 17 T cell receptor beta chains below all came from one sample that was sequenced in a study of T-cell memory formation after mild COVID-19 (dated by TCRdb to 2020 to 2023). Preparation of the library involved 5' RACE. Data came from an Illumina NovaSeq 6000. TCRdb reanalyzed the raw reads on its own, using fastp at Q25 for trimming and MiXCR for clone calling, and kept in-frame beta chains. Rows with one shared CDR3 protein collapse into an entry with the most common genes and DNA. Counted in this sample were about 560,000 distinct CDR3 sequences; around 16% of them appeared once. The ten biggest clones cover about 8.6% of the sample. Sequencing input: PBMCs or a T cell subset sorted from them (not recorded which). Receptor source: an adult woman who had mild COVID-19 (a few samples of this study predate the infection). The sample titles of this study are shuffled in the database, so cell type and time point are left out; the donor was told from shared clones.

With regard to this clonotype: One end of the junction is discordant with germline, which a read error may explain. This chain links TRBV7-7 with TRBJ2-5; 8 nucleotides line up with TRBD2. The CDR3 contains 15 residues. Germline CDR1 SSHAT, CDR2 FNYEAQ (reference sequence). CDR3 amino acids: CASSLSGSGGETQYF. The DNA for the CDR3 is TGTGCTAGCAGCTTAAGCGGGAGCGGCGGAGAGACCCAGTACTTC.

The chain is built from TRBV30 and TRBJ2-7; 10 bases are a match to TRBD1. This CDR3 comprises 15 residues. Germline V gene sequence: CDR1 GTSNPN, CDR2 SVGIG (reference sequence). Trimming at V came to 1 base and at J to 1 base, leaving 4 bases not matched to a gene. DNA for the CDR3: TGTGCCTGGAGTGGCAGGACAGGGGGGTCCTACGAGCAGTACTTC. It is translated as CAWSGRTGGSYEQYF.

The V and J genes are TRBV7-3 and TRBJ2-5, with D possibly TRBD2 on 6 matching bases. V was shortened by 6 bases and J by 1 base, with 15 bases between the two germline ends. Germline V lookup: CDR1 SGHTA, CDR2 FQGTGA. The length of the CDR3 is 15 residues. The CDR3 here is CASSPGGGVQETQYF. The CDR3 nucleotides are TGTGCCAGCAGTCCAGGCGGAGGGGTCCAAGAGACCCAGTACTTC.

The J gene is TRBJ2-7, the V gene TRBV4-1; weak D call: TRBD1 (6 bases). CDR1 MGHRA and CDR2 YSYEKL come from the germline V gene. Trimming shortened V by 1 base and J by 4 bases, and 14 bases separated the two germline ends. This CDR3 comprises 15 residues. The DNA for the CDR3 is TGCGCCAGCAGCCAAGGGGGGCAGCCAACTTACGAGCAGTACTTC. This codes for CASSQGGQPTYEQYF.

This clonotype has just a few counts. The DNA of the CDR3 is TGTGCCAGCAGCTATCCCGGGACTAGCGGTCAGAGCTCCTACAATGAGCAGTTCTTC. Protein: CASSYPGTSGQSSYNEQFF. The genes are TRBV6-2 or TRBV6-3 and TRBJ2-1; 11 bases agree with TRBD2. The CDR3 has 19 amino acids. The germline gives CDR1 MNHEY, CDR2 SVGEGT. Losses at the gene ends were 6 bases for V and 0 bases for J; bases not matched to a gene: 13.

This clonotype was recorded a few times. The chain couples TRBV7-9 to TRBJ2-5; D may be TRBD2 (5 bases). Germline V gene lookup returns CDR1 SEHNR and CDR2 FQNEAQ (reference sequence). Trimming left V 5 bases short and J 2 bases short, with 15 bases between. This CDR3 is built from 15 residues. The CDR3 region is CASSIFRELQETQYF. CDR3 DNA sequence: TGTGCCAGCAGCATTTTCCGGGAATTACAAGAGACCCAGTACTTC.

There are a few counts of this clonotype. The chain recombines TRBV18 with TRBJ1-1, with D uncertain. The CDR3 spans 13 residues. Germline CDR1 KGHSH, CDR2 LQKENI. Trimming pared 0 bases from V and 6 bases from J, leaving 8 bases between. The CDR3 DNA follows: TGTGCCAGCTCACCACCGGGTAGGGCTGAAGCTTTCTTT. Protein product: CASSPPGRAEAFF.

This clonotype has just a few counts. CDR3 nucleotides: TGCAGTGCTAGCTCGCCTACGAACACCGGGGAGCTGTTTTTT. This codes for CSASSPTNTGELFF. The chain combines TRBV20-1 with TRBJ2-2; D uncertain. V lost 3 bases, J lost 0 bases, and 8 bases lay in between. The CDR3 runs 14 residues. The germline gives CDR1 DFQATT, CDR2 SNEGSKA (reference sequence).

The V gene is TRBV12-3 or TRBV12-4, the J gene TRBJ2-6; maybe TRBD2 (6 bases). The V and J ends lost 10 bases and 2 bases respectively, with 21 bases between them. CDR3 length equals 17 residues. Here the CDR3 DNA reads TGTGCCATCCCTAGGGGACGCTGGGAGGCTGGGGCCAACGTCCTGACTTTC. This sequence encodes CAIPRGRWEAGANVLTF.

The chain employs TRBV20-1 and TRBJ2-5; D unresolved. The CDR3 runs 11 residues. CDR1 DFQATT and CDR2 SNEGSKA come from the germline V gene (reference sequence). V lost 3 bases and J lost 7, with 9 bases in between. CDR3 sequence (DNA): TGCAGTGCTAGCTTCGTGGGGACCCAGTACTTC. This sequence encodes CSASFVGTQYF.

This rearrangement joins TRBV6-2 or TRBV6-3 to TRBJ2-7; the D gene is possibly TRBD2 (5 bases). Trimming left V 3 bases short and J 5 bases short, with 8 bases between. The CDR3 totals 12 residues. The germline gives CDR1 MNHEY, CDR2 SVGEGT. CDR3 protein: CASSYLGDEQYF. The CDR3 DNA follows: TGTGCCAGCAGTTATCTCGGGGACGAGCAGTACTTC.

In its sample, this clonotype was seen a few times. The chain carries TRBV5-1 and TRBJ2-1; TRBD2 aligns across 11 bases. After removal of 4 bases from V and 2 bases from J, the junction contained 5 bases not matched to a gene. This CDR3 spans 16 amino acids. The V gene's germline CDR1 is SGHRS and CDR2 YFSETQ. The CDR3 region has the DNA TGCGCCAGCAGCCCCGGACTAGCGGGTACCTACAATGAGCAGTTCTTC. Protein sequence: CASSPGLAGTYNEQFF. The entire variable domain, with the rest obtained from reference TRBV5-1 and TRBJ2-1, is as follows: KAGVTQTPRYLIKTRGQQVTLSCSPISGHRSVSWYQQTPGQGLQFLFEYFSETQRNKGNFPGRFSGRQFSNSRSEMNVSTLELGDSALYLCASSPGLAGTYNEQFFGPGTRLTVL.

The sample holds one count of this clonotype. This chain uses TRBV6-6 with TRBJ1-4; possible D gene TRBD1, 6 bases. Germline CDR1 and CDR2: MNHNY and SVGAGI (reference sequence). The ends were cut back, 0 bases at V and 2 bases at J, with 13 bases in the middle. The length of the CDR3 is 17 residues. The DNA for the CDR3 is TGTGCCAGCAGTTACTCGCAGGGGCTCGGGACTAATGAAAAACTGTTTTTT. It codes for CASSYSQGLGTNEKLFF.

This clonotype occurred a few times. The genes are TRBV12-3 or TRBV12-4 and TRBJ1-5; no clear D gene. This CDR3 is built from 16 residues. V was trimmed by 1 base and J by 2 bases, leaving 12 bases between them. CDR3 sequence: CASSLVATGRNQPQHF. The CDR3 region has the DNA TGTGCCAGCAGTTTAGTTGCCACGGGTCGCAATCAGCCCCAGCATTTT.

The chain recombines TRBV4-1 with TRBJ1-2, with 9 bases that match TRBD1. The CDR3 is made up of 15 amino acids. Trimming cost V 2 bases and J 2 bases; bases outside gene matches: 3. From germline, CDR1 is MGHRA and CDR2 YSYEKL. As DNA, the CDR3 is TGCGCCAGCAGCCAACCCGGGACAGGGAACTATGGCTACACCTTC. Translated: CASSQPGTGNYGYTF.

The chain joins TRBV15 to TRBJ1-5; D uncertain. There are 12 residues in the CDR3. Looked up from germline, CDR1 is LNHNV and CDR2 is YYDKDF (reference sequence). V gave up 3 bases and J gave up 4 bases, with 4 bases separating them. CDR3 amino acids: CATSSLNQPQHF. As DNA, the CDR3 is TGTGCCACCAGCAGTCTTAATCAGCCCCAGCATTTT.

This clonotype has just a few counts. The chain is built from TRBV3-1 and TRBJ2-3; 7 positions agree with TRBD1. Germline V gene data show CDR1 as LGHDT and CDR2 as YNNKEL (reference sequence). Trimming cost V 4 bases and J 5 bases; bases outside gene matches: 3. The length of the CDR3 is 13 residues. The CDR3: CASSPRDRDTQYF. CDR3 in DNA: TGTGCCAGCAGCCCCCGGGACAGAGATACGCAGTATTTT.